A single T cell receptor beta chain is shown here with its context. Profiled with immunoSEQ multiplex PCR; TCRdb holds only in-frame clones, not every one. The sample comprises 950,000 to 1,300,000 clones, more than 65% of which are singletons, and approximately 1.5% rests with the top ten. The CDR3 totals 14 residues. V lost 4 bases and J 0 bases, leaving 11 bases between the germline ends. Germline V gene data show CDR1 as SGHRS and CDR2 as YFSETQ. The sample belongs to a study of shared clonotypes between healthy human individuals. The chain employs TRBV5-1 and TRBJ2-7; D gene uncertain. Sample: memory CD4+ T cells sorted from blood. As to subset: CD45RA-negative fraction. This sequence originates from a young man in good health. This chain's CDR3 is CASSPHSHSYEQYF. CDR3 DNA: TGCGCCAGCAGCCCCCACTCTCACTCCTACGAGCAGTACTTC.